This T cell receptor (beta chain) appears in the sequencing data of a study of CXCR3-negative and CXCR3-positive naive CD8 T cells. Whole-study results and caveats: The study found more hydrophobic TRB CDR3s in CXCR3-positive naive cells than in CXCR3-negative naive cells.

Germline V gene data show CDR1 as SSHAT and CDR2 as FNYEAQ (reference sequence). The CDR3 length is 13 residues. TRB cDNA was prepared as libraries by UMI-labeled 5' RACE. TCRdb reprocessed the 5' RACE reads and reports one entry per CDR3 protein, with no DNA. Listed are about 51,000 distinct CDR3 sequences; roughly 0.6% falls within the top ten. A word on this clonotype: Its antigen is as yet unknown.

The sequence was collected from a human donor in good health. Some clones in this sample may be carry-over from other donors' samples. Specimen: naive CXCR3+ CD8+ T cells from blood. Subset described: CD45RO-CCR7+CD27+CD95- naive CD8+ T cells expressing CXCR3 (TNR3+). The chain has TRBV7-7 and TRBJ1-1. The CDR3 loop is CASTDKIPSEAFF.